Sequencing of this T cell receptor beta chain was carried out in a study of T cell repertoires in cytomegalovirus infection (dated by TCRdb to the late 2010s). The study in broad terms: Donor HLA type was relevant to the analysis, because carriage of CMV infection together with the matching HLA type was indicated by public TCR beta signatures. General study outcomes and caveats: The ex vivo response was dominated by HLA-C-restricted CMV-specific TCR beta clonotypes, which also provided the single most frequent clonotype in two of eight donors. In both this cohort and an independent cohort of some 350 donors, the cumulative frequency of public TCR beta family members distinguished carriers of CMV infection plus the relevant HLA type.

This sample was sequenced with an Illumina HiSeq 1500. The public reads were reanalyzed by TCRdb: fastp trimming at Q25, MiXCR alignment, in-frame beta chains only. Entries are consolidated by CDR3 protein sequence, retaining the most common genes and DNA. This sample is represented by 300,000 to 450,000 distinct CDR3 sequences; around a sixth of them were singletons. The ten largest clones add up to roughly 9% of the sample. V loses 2 bases of germline sequence and J loses 6 bases, and the interval between the two ends is 7 bases. Including cysteine and phenylalanine, the CDR3 has 12 amino acids. The retained sequence is limited to the CDR3, 36 bases, with the frame set at the first base. In the germline V gene, CDR1 corresponds to SGHAT and CDR2 to FQNNGV. This clonotype showed up just a few times. The antigen this receptor binds is unknown. No base quality values were provided; no much bigger clone lies one nucleotide off.

This clonotype was sampled from a human donor in good health (CMV status not recorded). Some clones in this sample may be carry-over from other donors' samples. This receptor chain uses TRBV11-2 and TRBJ2-5; the D gene cannot be resolved reliably. The source material was PBMCs. Here is the DNA: TGTGCCAGCAGCTTAATTCAGCAGACCCAGTACTTC. The resulting protein is CASSLIQQTQYF.